The sequence of this T cell receptor (beta chain) was determined in a study of cytomegalovirus exposure and HLA in healthy donors. Primers included in the PCR were 60 Vbeta and 13 Jbeta primers. Assay: immunoSEQ multiplex PCR; the TCRdb copy retains only in-frame clones and omits some. This table has under 120,000 clones, 60% to 75% appearing once. CDR3 length: 16 amino acids. Germline assignment: CDR1 SGHVS and CDR2 FQNEAQ. J gave up 0 bases and V 5 bases, and 7 bases lay outside the gene matches. This TCR came from a man aged 35 to 55 in good health and CMV-seropositive. Sequenced sample: PBMCs. V usage is TRBV7-8 and J usage is TRBJ1-1, with 9 positions matching TRBD1. CDR3 sequence (DNA): TGTGCCAGCAGCCCGTGGACAGGGGACATGAACACTGAAGCTTTCTTT. It specifies CASSPWTGDMNTEAFF.